The T cell receptor (beta chain) described here comes from a study of shared clonotypes between healthy human individuals. Study-wide background: CD4 naive and memory got three plates each, CD8 naive two, CD8 memory one. Notes on the study in general: Non-shared clonotypes had lower generation probabilities than clonotypes shared by all four sorted-subset donors.

This clone appeared a single time. Its antigen is not identified. Naive CD45RA+ and memory CD45RA-negative subsets were split from CD4+ cells. Measured with immunoSEQ multiplex PCR; TCRdb has only the in-frame clones, and not every one. Among roughly 1 million clones listed, under 80% were seen once. Sequencing was done on a sample of memory CD4+ T cells sorted from blood. Stated subset: CD45RA-negative fraction. This clonotype originated in a man between 18 and 35 years old in good health.

CDR3 amino acids: CASSQGGYSNQPQHF. The CDR3 nucleotides read TGCGCCAGCAGCCAAGGGGGGTATAGCAATCAGCCCCAGCATTTT. The genes are TRBV4-1 and TRBJ1-5; a possible D gene is TRBD1 (5 bases). The V gene's germline CDR1 is MGHRA and CDR2 YSYEKL. Trimming left V 1 base short and J 0 bases short, with 7 bases between. The CDR3 covers 15 residues.